This T cell receptor (beta chain) is from a study of Ad26.COV2.S vaccination and SARS-CoV-2 variants. Study details: Sample donor was a member of the COV1001 Ad26.COV2.S trial arm. The study gave Ad26.COV2.S intramuscularly, once or twice 56 days apart. Findings of the study overall: Quantification of TCR breadth and depth may have yielded underestimates of total T cell responses. Similar non-spike TCR breadth was observed in recipients of vaccine and of placebo.

Method: immunoSEQ multiplex PCR; TCRdb's copy keeps in-frame clones and lacks some. Of more than 300,000 clones detected, around 84% appear once; the ten largest clones hold less than 2%. As to this clone: As yet, its antigen is unknown.

Stated treatment: approximately 18 received Ad26.COV2.S at low or high dose, single or two shots; roughly five received placebo; per-sample allocation not given. The samples date from day 63 after the first vaccine or placebo injection. V was clipped by 2 bases and J by 6 bases, with 32 bases between them. The germline CDR1 and CDR2 sequences are MRHNA and SNTAGT. This CDR3 has 21 amino acids. The sequenced sample was peripheral blood, obtained in a trial of Ad26.COV2.S vaccine versus placebo. The rearrangement links TRBV6-4 to TRBJ2-1; D possibly corresponds to TRBD2 (5 bases). The receptor was derived from a person between 18 and 65 years old who received the Ad26.COV2.S COVID-19 vaccine or a placebo. Written as DNA, the CDR3 is TGTGCCAGCAGTGACGGTTTTTCGCCCTATAAAACCGGGAAATTAGGCAATGAGCAGTTCTTC. Its translation: CASSDGFSPYKTGKLGNEQFF.